The clone carrying this TCR beta chain was counted many times. Until they underwent thyroid surgery, no patient had received any treatment. These data originate in a study of metastatic and nonmetastatic thyroid tumors. TCRdb redid the clone calls on the PCR reads using MiXCR. The data show roughly 58,000 clones, roughly 4% seen once. Specimen: blood. The sequence came from a female donor with papillary thyroid cancer or a benign thyroid nodule (not recorded which). Some clones in this sample may be carry-over from other donors' samples.

The CDR3 protein is CASSRQGFEKLFF. CDR3 bases: TGTGCCAGCAGCCGACAGGGTTTTGAAAAACTGTTTTTT. The rearrangement links TRBV3-1 to TRBJ1-4, with 7 bases fitting TRBD1. Trimming removed 4 bases from V and 7 bases from J; junction bases left unmatched: 3. Per the germline V gene, CDR1 is LGHDT and CDR2 is YNNKEL (reference sequence). This CDR3 comprises 13 residues.